The entry below gives a single TCR beta chain sequence along with its context. Its matching antigen is unknown. Only in-frame clones appear in the TCRdb table, and some are missing; sequencing was by immunoSEQ multiplex PCR. The table records 550,000 to 750,000 clones, under 95% of them present only once. Terminally differentiated effector memory CD45RA+ cells were left out of the naive CD8 fraction, which was CD45RO-negative and positively selected for CCR7. This entry comes from a study of shared clonotypes between healthy human individuals. Whole-study results and caveats: Memory subsets generally showed smaller estimated richness than naive subsets did. Non-shared clonotypes were found to have lower generation probabilities than the clonotypes that were shared by all four of the sorted-subset donors. Between several donors, naive CD4 clonotypes were shared at a level of around 5.2%.

This TCR was sampled from a man younger than 40 in good health. Material for sequencing was naive CD8+ T cells sorted from blood.

For the CDR3, the DNA is TGTGCCAGCAGCTTGGACTCCGAGGGCCCAGATACGCAGTATTTT. Translation: CASSLDSEGPDTQYF. The gene calls are TRBV5-4 and TRBJ2-3; D is possibly TRBD2 (5 bases). The V end was cut by 0 bases, the J end by 4 bases, with 12 bases between. The CDR3 sequence is 15 residues long. Germline V gives CDR1 SGHNT, CDR2 YYREEE (reference sequence).